This paragraph reports one T cell receptor (beta chain). The RNA input was about 0.5 to 1 ug, and it was reverse transcribed with random hexamers. Amplification of TCR beta CDR3 spanned 54 Vbeta and 13 Jbeta via immunoSEQ multiplex PCR. One entry per CDR3 protein, called by TCRdb with MiXCR from the immunoSEQ multiplex PCR reads. There are about 76,000 distinct CDR3 sequences in the sample; 80% to 95% occur only once, and roughly 0.47% lies in the top ten. The source of the sample is a study of CD8 T cells in Susac syndrome. Study information: There were about 6 sequenced Susac syndrome patients with active disease and under ten in remission.

From germline, CDR1 is SGHRS and CDR2 YFSETQ. CDR3 size: 15 residues. The V and J ends lost 3 bases and 3 bases respectively, with 14 bases between them. The authors negatively isolated CD8+ and CD4+ T cells and FACS-enriched TEMRA cells. The chain employs TRBV5-1 and TRBJ2-3, with a possible D match to TRBD1 (5 bases). The clonotype was recovered from a human donor with Susac syndrome. The specimen was CD8+ T cells from PBMCs. This CDR3 reads CASSSEGAGTDTQYF. The CDR3 bases are TGCGCCAGCAGCTCCGAAGGGGCAGGAACAGATACGCAGTATTTT.